This T cell receptor beta chain is from a study of identical twins. The CDR3 has 15 amino acids. Germline V CDR1 and CDR2: ENHRY, SYGVKD. V lost 10 bases and J 4 bases, leaving 20 bases between the germline ends. This clonotype has more than one count but fewer than ten. Its matching antigen is unknown. Notes on the study in general: Models underpredicted monozygotic twin sharing of out-of-frame TCR alpha.

TCRdb re-called the 5' RACE reads with MiXCR, one entry per CDR3 protein. The sample includes 1.5 million to 2 million distinct CDR3 sequences, around 29% seen only once; the top ten take 0.25% to 0.3%. The sequence was obtained from a newborn girl in good health. The sample was cord blood. The chain links TRBV10-3 to TRBJ1-5, with a tentative D call TRBD1 (6 bases). CDR3 DNA sequence: TGTGCCACCAGACCAGGGGAAATAAGGAATCAGCCCCAGCATTTT. This gives the protein CATRPGEIRNQPQHF.